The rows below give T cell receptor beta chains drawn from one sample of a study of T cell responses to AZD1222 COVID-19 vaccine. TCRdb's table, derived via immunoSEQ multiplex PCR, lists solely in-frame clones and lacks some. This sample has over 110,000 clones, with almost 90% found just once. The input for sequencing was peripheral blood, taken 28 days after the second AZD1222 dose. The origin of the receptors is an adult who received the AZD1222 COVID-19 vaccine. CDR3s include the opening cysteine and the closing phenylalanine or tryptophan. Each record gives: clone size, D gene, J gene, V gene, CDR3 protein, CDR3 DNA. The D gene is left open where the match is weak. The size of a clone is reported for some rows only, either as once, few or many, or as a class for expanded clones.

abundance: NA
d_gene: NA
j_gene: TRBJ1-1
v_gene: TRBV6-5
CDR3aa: CASFGPPFMNTEAFF
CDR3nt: TGTGCCAGCTTTGGGCCACCGTTCATGAACACTGAAGCTTTCTTT

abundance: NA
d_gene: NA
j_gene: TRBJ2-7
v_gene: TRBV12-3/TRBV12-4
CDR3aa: CASSLATSREQYF
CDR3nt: TGTGCCAGCAGTTTAGCCACCTCACGGGAGCAGTACTTC

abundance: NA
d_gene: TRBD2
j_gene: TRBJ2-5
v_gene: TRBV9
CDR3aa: CASSVSPGLAGRETQYF
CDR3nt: TGTGCCAGCAGCGTAAGCCCTGGGCTAGCGGGGAGAGAGACCCAGTACTTC

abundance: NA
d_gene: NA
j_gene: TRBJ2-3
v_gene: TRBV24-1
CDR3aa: CATSDARGKGTDTQYF
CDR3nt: TGTGCCACCAGTGACGCCCGGGGAAAAGGCACAGATACGCAGTATTTT

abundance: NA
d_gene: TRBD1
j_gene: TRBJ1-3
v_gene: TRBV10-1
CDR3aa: CASSEGTGFTGNTIYF
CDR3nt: TGCGCCAGCAGTGAAGGGACAGGATTTACTGGAAACACCATATATTTT

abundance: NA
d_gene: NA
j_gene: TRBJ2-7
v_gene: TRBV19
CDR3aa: CASSIAGASYEQYF
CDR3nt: TGTGCCAGTAGTATAGCGGGGGCCTCCTACGAGCAGTACTTC

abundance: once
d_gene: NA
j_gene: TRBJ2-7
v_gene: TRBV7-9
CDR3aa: CASSLTERDEQYF
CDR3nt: TGTGCCAGCAGCCTTACAGAGAGGGACGAGCAGTACTTC

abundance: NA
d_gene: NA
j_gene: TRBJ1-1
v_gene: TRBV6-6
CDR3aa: CASLTGTEAFF
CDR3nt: TGTGCCAGCCTTACGGGCACTGAAGCTTTCTTT

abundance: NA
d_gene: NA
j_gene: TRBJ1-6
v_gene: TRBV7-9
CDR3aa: CASGVGGAGGNSPLHF
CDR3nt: TGTGCCAGCGGCGTGGGGGGAGCAGGCGGTAATTCACCCCTCCACTTT

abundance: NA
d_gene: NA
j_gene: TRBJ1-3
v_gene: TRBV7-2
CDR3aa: CASSLGGSSGNTIYF
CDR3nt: TGTGCCAGCAGCTTAGGTGGTAGCTCTGGAAACACCATATATTTT

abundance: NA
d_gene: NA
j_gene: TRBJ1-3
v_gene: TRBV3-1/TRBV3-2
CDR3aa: CASSLYLTGGGNTIYF
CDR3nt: TGTGCCAGCAGCCTTTACCTCACCGGGGGAGGAAACACCATATATTTT

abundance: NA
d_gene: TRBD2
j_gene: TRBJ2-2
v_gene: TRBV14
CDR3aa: CASSRTGLDTGELFF
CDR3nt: TGTGCCAGCAGCCGAACCGGACTAGACACCGGGGAGCTGTTTTTT

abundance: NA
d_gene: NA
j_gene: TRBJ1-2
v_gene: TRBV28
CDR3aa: CASLQTGDGYTF
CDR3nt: TGTGCCAGTTTACAAACGGGGGATGGCTACACCTTC

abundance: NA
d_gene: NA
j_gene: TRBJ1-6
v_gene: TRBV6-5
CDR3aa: CASTPGTFPDSPLHF
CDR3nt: TGTGCCAGCACCCCGGGTACCTTCCCCGATTCACCCCTCCACTTT

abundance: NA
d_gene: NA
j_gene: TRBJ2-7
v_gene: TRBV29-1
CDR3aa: CSATTTYEQYF
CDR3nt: TGCAGCGCGACCACTACCTACGAGCAGTACTTC

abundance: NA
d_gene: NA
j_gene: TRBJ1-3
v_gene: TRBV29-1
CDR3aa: CSVGAGSGNTIYF
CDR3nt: TGCAGCGTTGGCGCAGGGTCTGGAAACACCATATATTTT

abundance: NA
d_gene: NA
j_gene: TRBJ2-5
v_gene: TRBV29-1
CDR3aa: CSVIRDNQYF
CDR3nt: TGCAGCGTCATCCGGGACAACCAGTACTTC

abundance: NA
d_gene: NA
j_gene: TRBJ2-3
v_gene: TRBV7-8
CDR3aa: CASSLEGGSFDTQYF
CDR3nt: TGTGCCAGCAGCTTAGAAGGGGGAAGTTTTGATACGCAGTATTTT

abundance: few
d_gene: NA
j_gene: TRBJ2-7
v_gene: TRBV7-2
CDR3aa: CASSLVGGRQGGEQYF
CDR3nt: TGTGCCAGCAGCTTAGTAGGGGGGCGCCAGGGTGGCGAGCAGTACTTC

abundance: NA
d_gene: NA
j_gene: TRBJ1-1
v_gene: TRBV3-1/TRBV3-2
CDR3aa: CASSQDMVNTEAFF
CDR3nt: TGTGCCAGCAGCCAAGATATGGTGAACACTGAAGCTTTCTTT

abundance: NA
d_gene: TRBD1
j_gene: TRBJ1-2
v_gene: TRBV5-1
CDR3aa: CASSPYGGDRVGGGYTF
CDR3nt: TGCGCCAGCAGCCCCTACGGGGGCGACAGGGTAGGAGGTGGCTACACCTTC

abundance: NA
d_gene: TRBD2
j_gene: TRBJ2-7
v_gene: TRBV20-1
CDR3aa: CSASVSGGMDEQYF
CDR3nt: TGCAGTGCGAGTGTAAGCGGGGGAATGGACGAGCAGTACTTC

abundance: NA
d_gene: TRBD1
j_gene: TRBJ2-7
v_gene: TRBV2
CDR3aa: CASREGTANYEQYF
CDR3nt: TGTGCCAGCAGGGAAGGGACAGCGAACTACGAGCAGTACTTC

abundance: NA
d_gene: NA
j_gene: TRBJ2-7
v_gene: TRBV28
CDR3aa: CASSLLYEQYF
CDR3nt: TGTGCCAGCAGTCTCCTATACGAGCAGTACTTC

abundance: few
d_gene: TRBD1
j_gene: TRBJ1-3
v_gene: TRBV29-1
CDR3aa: CSVETGESGHTIYF
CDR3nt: TGCAGCGTTGAAACAGGGGAAAGTGGTCACACCATATATTTT

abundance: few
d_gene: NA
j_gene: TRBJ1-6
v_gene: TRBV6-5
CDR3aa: CASRPQHRSESPLHF
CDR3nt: TGTGCCAGCAGGCCTCAGCACAGGTCAGAGTCACCCCTCCACTTT

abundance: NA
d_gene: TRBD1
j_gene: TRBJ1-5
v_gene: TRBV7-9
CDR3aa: CASTLQGRGPQHF
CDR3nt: TGTGCCAGCACCCTACAGGGGAGAGGACCCCAGCATTTT

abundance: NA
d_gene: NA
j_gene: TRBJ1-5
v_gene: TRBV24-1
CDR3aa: CATSENGGYQPQHF
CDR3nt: TGTGCCACCAGTGAAAATGGGGGTTATCAGCCCCAGCATTTT

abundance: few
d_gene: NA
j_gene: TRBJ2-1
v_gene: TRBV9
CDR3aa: CASSVDYSPHEQFF
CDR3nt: TGTGCCAGCAGCGTAGATTACAGTCCCCATGAGCAGTTCTTC

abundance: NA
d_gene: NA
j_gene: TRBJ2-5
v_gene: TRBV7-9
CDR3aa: CASSPGTLGTQYF
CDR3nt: TGTGCCAGCAGCCCCGGGACCCTCGGGACCCAGTACTTC

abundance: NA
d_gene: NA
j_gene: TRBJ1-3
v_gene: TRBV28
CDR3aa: CATQRSSGNTIYF
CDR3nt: TGTGCCACCCAGAGAAGCTCTGGAAACACCATATATTTT

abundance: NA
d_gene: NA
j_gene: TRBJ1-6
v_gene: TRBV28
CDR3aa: CASRARGEGLRSPLHF
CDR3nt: TGTGCCAGCAGAGCCCGGGGAGAGGGCCTTCGATCACCCCTCCACTTT

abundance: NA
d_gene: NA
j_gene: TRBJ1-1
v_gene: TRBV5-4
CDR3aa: CASSLEVAGVTEAFF
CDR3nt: TGTGCCAGCAGCTTGGAAGTCGCCGGGGTCACTGAAGCTTTCTTT

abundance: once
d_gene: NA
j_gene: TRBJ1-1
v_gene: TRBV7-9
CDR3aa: CASSRDDLDTEAFF
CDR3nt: TGTGCCAGCAGCCGGGACGATTTGGACACTGAAGCTTTCTTT

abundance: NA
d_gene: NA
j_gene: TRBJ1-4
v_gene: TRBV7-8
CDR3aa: CASSLNGQSNEKLFF
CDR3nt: TGTGCCAGCAGCTTGAATGGACAAAGTAATGAAAAACTGTTTTTT

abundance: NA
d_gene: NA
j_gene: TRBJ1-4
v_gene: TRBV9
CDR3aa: CASSVHGGTNEKLFF
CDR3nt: TGTGCCAGCAGCGTCCACGGAGGGACTAATGAAAAACTGTTTTTT

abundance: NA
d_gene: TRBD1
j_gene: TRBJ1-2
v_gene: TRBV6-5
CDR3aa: CASSYSGQVPNYGYTF
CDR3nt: TGTGCCAGCAGTTACTCGGGACAGGTTCCTAACTATGGCTACACCTTC

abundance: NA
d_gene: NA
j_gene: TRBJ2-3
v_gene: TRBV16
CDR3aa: CASSQGRETDTQYF
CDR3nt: TGTGCCAGCAGCCAAGGCAGGGAAACAGATACGCAGTATTTT

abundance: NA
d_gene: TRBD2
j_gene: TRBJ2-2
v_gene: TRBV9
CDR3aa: CASSEILAANPFTGELFF
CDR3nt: TGTGCCAGCAGCGAGATTCTAGCGGCAAACCCTTTTACCGGGGAGCTGTTTTTT

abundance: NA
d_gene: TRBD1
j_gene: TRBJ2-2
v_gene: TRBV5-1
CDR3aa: CASSSRGRDTGELFF
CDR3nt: TGCGCCAGCAGCTCCAGGGGGCGCGACACCGGGGAGCTGTTTTTT

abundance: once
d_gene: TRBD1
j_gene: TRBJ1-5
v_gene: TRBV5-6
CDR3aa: CASSFRRGDYSNQPQHF
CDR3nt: TGTGCCAGCAGCTTCCGCAGGGGGGATTATAGCAATCAGCCCCAGCATTTT

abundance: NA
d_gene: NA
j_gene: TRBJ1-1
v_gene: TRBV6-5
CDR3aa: CASSYTREQEAFF
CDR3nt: TGTGCCAGCAGTTACACTAGGGAGCAAGAAGCTTTCTTT

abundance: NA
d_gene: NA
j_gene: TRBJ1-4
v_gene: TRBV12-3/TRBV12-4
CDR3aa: CASSPQPLRLFF
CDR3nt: TGTGCCAGCTCCCCGCAGCCCTTGAGGCTGTTTTTT

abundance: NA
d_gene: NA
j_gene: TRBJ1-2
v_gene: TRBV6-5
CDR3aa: CASSITLTGGGYTF
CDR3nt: TGTGCCAGCAGTATTACGTTGACAGGTGGGGGCTACACCTTC

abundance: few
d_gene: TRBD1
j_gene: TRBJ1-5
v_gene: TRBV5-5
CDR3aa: CASSKQGYQPQHF
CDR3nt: TGTGCCAGCAGTAAACAGGGGTATCAGCCCCAGCATTTT

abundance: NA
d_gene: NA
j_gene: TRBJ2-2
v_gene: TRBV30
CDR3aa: CAWSVTGISGELFF
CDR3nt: TGTGCCTGGAGTGTCACAGGGATATCCGGGGAGCTGTTTTTT

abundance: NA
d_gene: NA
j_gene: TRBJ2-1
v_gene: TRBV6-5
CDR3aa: CASRPGATYNEQFF
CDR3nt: TGTGCCAGCAGACCAGGTGCCACCTACAATGAGCAGTTCTTC

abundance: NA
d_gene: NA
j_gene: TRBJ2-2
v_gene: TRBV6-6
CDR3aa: CASRLQGTGSGELFF
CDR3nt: TGTGCCAGCAGATTACAGGGAACAGGCTCCGGGGAGCTGTTTTTT

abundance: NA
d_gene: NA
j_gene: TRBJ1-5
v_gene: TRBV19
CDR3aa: CASSFLQGGQPQHF
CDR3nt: TGTGCCAGTAGTTTCCTACAGGGAGGTCAGCCCCAGCATTTT

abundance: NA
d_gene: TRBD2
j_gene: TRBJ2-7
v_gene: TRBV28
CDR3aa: CASSLVSGGRNEQYF
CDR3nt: TGTGCCAGCAGTTTAGTTTCGGGAGGGCGGAACGAGCAGTACTTC

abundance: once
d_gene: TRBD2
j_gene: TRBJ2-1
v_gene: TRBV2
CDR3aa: CASSERLAGPYEQFF
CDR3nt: TGTGCCAGCAGTGAAAGGCTAGCGGGCCCCTATGAGCAGTTCTTC

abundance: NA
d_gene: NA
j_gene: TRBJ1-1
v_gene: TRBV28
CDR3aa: CASSFSGGGTEAFF
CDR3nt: TGTGCCAGCAGTTTCTCGGGGGGAGGGACTGAAGCTTTCTTT

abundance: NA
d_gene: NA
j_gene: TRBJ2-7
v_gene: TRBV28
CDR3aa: CASTGSGQLSYEQYF
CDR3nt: TGTGCCAGCACAGGATCGGGACAACTCTCCTACGAGCAGTACTTC

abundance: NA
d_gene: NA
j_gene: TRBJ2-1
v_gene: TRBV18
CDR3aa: CASSPLAGAYNEQFF
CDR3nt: TGTGCCAGCTCACCACTGGCGGGGGCTTACAATGAGCAGTTCTTC

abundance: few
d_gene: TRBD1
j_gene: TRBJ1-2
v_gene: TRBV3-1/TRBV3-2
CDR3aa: CASSQTGGYTF
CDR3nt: TGTGCCAGCAGCCAGACAGGGGGCTACACCTTC

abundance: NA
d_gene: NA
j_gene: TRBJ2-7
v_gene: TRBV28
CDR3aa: CASSLSGVSSYEQYF
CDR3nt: TGTGCCAGCAGTTTATCCGGGGTTAGCTCCTACGAGCAGTACTTC